The 29 T cell receptor beta chains below were found in one sample sequenced in a study of cytomegalovirus exposure and HLA in healthy donors. Using immunoSEQ multiplex PCR, the repertoire was profiled, and TCRdb retains in-frame clones only, with some absent. The sample carries 140,000 to 150,000 clones, about nine tenths recorded once. Sequencing was performed on PBMCs. These receptors originate from a man younger than 35 in good health and CMV-seropositive.

This clone was detected only once. V and J are TRBV6-5 and TRBJ2-4, with TRBD2 matching 7 bases. The CDR3 is made up of 15 amino acids. CDR1 is MNHEY, CDR2 SVGAGI, per germline. The junction had 5 bases not matched to a gene; V was cut back by 6 bases and J by 0 bases. The CDR3 is CASSRSGGAKNIQYF. The DNA of the CDR3 is TGTGCCAGCAGCCGCTCGGGGGGAGCCAAAAACATTCAGTACTTC.

J is TRBJ2-1 and V is TRBV11-2; possible D gene TRBD1, 6 bases. V was cut by 6 bases and J by 7 bases, with 16 bases left in between. The CDR3 spans 14 residues. Germline V gives CDR1 SGHAT, CDR2 FQNNGV. The CDR3 is CASSLNRVMNEQFF. The CDR3 DNA reads as TGTGCCAGCAGTTTAAACAGGGTAATGAATGAGCAGTTCTTC.

The V gene is TRBV28, the J gene TRBJ1-1; D might be TRBD1 (6 bases). Germline CDR1 MDHEN, CDR2 SYDVKM. V lost 5 bases, J lost 1 base, and 11 bases lay in between. The CDR3 has 14 residues. The DNA for the CDR3 is TGTGCCAGCAGTGCGACAGGAGAGAACACTGAAGCTTTCTTT. Amino acids: CASSATGENTEAFF.

The chain couples TRBV5-6 to TRBJ2-6, with no clear D. Germline CDR1 is SGHDT and CDR2 is YYEEEE. Between the trimmed V and J ends, which lost 0 bases and 0 bases, there was a span of 10 bases. The CDR3 spans 17 residues. CDR3 DNA sequence: TGTGCCAGCAGCTTGGAGCTGACACGCTCTGGGGCCAACGTCCTGACTTTC. Amino acid sequence: CASSLELTRSGANVLTF. Combining the CDR3 with reference TRBV5-6 and TRBJ2-6 gives the whole variable domain DAGVTQSPTHLIKTRGQQVTLRCSPKSGHDTVSWYQQALGQGPQFIFQYYEEEERQRGNFPDRFSGHQFPNYSSELNVNALLLGDSALYLCASSLELTRSGANVLTFGAGSRLTVL.

This chain links TRBV4-1 with TRBJ2-7; 9 positions agree with TRBD2. V dropped 4 bases and J dropped 2; count of bases not matched to a gene: 12. Germline-derived CDR1 and CDR2 are MGHRA and YSYEKL. CDR3 length: 17 amino acids. The CDR3 DNA follows: TGCGCCAGCAGCCCCCCCCAGGCTAGCGGGACGCCCTACGAGCAGTACTTC. It specifies CASSPPQASGTPYEQYF.

The V call is TRBV18, the J call TRBJ1-2; tentative D call: TRBD1 (5 bases). The length of the CDR3 is 14 residues. Germline values: CDR1 KGHSH, CDR2 LQKENI. Deletions cut 3 bases from V and 8 bases from J, with 16 bases between. CDR3 amino acids: CASSPGREVSGYTF. CDR3 bases: TGTGCCAGCTCACCGGGCAGGGAAGTCTCCGGCTACACCTTC.

The J gene is TRBJ1-1, the V gene TRBV5-1; no clear D. The CDR3 spans 15 residues. V gave up 3 bases and J gave up 4 bases, with 16 bases separating them. Germline values: CDR1 SGHRS, CDR2 YFSETQ. The CDR3 DNA is TGCGCCAGCAGCTCTTGGACCCTGGAGGGCACTGAAGCTTTCTTT. This codes for CASSSWTLEGTEAFF. Using reference TRBV5-1 and TRBJ1-1 for the parts outside the CDR3, the full variable domain is KAGVTQTPRYLIKTRGQQVTLSCSPISGHRSVSWYQQTPGQGLQFLFEYFSETQRNKGNFPGRFSGRQFSNSRSEMNVSTLELGDSALYLCASSSWTLEGTEAFFGQGTRLTVV.

This chain links TRBV2 with TRBJ1-4; D call uncertain. Trimming removed 6 bases from V and 7 bases from J, with 9 bases in between. The CDR3 is made up of 12 amino acids. CDR1 SNHLY and CDR2 FYNNEI come from the germline V gene. The CDR3: CASRKEGEKLFF. CDR3 in DNA: TGTGCCAGCAGGAAAGAGGGTGAAAAACTGTTTTTT.

The chain combines TRBV27 with TRBJ2-1; the D gene is possibly TRBD1 (6 bases). Germline V CDR1 and CDR2: MNHEY, SMNVEV (reference sequence). Between the trimmed V and J ends, which lost 6 bases and 6 bases, there was a span of 18 bases. There are 15 residues in the CDR3. CDR3 DNA sequence: TGTGCCAGCAGCTTCCCCGGGTTAGGGGGCAATGAGCAGTTCTTC. Protein sequence: CASSFPGLGGNEQFF.

The sample holds one count of this clone. V and J are TRBV5-1 and TRBJ1-2; 11 nucleotides align to TRBD1. Germline V CDR1 and CDR2: SGHRS, YFSETQ. V dropped 4 bases and J dropped 3; count of bases not matched to a gene: 8. There are 16 residues in the CDR3. The DNA for the CDR3 is TGCGCCAGCAGCCCTGGGACAGGGGGGACTCACTATGGCTACACCTTC. Residues: CASSPGTGGTHYGYTF. Supplemented by reference TRBV5-1 and TRBJ1-2, the full variable domain reads KAGVTQTPRYLIKTRGQQVTLSCSPISGHRSVSWYQQTPGQGLQFLFEYFSETQRNKGNFPGRFSGRQFSNSRSEMNVSTLELGDSALYLCASSPGTGGTHYGYTFGSGTRLTVV.

The chain uses TRBV2 and TRBJ1-1, with TRBD1 as a possible D gene (5 bases). V lost 7 bases, J lost 6 bases, and 9 bases lay in between. Germline loops: CDR1 SNHLY, CDR2 FYNNEI. The CDR3 runs 11 residues. The CDR3 reads CASTQGAEAFF. Here the CDR3 DNA reads TGTGCCAGCACCCAAGGGGCTGAAGCTTTCTTT.

CDR3 loop: CAIKGGNYGYTF. CDR3 DNA sequence: TGTGCCATCAAAGGGGGTAACTATGGCTACACCTTC. The chain recombines TRBV10-3 with TRBJ1-2, with D possibly matching TRBD1 (6 bases). V lost 7 bases to trimming and J lost 1 base, with 7 bases between them. The germline gives CDR1 ENHRY, CDR2 SYGVKD. CDR3 length: 12 amino acids.

The chain recombines TRBV30 with TRBJ1-2, with no clear D. Germline values: CDR1 GTSNPN, CDR2 SVGIG (reference sequence). The CDR3 is made up of 15 amino acids. Trimming stripped 2 bases from V and 0 bases from J, with 13 bases between. CDR3: CAWSPTRYANYGYTF. The CDR3 bases are TGTGCCTGGAGTCCAACCCGGTATGCTAACTATGGCTACACCTTC.

The gene calls are TRBV25-1 and TRBJ1-2; 9 bases match TRBD1. The V and J ends lost 6 bases and 5 bases, in that order; junction bases with no gene match: 1. The CDR3 is made up of 12 amino acids. Germline CDR1 and CDR2: MGHDK and SYGVNS. CDR3 nucleotide sequence: TGTGCCAGCAGCGGACAGGGGTATGGCTACACCTTC. As protein: CASSGQGYGYTF.

This chain links TRBV7-9 with TRBJ2-3, with TRBD1 identical over 7 bases. The CDR3 loop spans 14 amino acids. Unmatched junction bases numbered 7, after V lost 5 bases and J lost 5 bases. Per the germline V gene, CDR1 is SEHNR and CDR2 is FQNEAQ (reference sequence). DNA of the CDR3: TGTGCCAGCAGCCCGACAGGGAGCGGAGATACGCAGTATTTT. It is translated as CASSPTGSGDTQYF.

The rearrangement joins TRBV6-4 to TRBJ2-1; 11 positions match TRBD1. Unmatched junction bases numbered 4, after V lost 6 bases and J lost 6 bases. Germline V gene data show CDR1 as MRHNA and CDR2 as SNTAGT. There are 14 residues in the CDR3. The CDR3 reads CASSPGTGGNEQFF. The CDR3 DNA sequence: TGTGCCAGCAGCCCCGGGACAGGGGGCAATGAGCAGTTCTTC.

The chain employs TRBV9 and TRBJ1-5; 8 nucleotides align to TRBD1. J lost 7 bases, V lost 4 bases, and 4 bases had no gene match. The germline V gene encodes CDR1 SGDLS and CDR2 YYNGEE. The CDR3 is 13 residues long. The CDR3 nucleotides read TGTGCCAGCAGCTCCGGGACAGGACAGCCCCAGCATTTT. As protein: CASSSGTGQPQHF. Full variable domain (remainder filled in from reference TRBV9 and TRBJ1-5): DSGVTQTPKHLITATGQRVTLRCSPRSGDLSVYWYQQSLDQGLQFLIQYYNGEERAKGNILERFSAQQFPDLHSELNLSSLELGDSALYFCASSSGTGQPQHFGDGTRLSIL.

V usage is TRBV6-5 and J usage is TRBJ2-6; D remains unclear. The CDR3 has 14 amino acids. CDR1 and CDR2 from the germline V gene are MNHEY and SVGAGI. Trimming took off 5 bases at V and 2 bases at J, with 7 bases between the two ends. The CDR3 here is CASSPSPGANVLTF. Written as DNA, the CDR3 is TGTGCCAGCAGTCCCAGTCCTGGGGCCAACGTCCTGACTTTC.

This clone was picked up a small number of times. This chain connects TRBV30 to TRBJ1-5; unclear D gene. Per the germline V gene, CDR1 is GTSNPN and CDR2 is SVGIG (reference sequence). V lost 0 bases and J 3 bases, leaving 9 bases between the germline ends. This CDR3 contains 14 residues. This CDR3 reads CAWSVGSYNQPQHF. CDR3 sequence (DNA): TGTGCCTGGAGTGTGGGCAGTTACAATCAGCCCCAGCATTTT. Full variable domain (missing parts from reference TRBV30 and TRBJ1-5): SQTIHQWPATLVQPVGSPLSLECTVEGTSNPNLYWYRQAAGRGLQLLFYSVGIGQISSEVPQNLSASRPQDRQFILSSKKLLLSDSGFYLCAWSVGSYNQPQHFGDGTRLSIL.

The V gene is TRBV6-6, the J gene TRBJ2-2; D may be TRBD2 (5 bases). The CDR3 has 12 amino acids. The V gene lost 7 bases and the J gene lost 8 bases, with 11 bases spanning the gap. Germline V CDR1 and CDR2: MNHNY, SVGAGI (reference sequence). CDR3 loop: CASNGVGGELFF. CDR3 nucleotides: TGTGCCAGCAACGGGGTTGGGGGGGAGCTGTTTTTT.

The CDR3 coding sequence is TGTGCCAGCAGCTTAGTAGGACGAGGCCTCAGGGGTCCTGGAAACACCATATATTTT. Protein: CASSLVGRGLRGPGNTIYF. V gene TRBV11-2 combines with J gene TRBJ1-3; a possible D gene is TRBD1 (6 bases). CDR3 length: 19 amino acids. The germline gives CDR1 SGHAT, CDR2 FQNNGV. Trimming took 1 base from V and 2 from J, leaving 21 bases between them.

The chain is built from TRBV2 and TRBJ1-2; TRBD1 is a possible D gene (5 bases). Trimming removed 6 bases at V and 9 bases at J, with 23 bases between. The length of the CDR3 is 15 residues. Germline lookup yields CDR1 SNHLY and CDR2 FYNNEI. CDR3 loop: CASRKGRLGGDSYTF. For the CDR3, the DNA is TGTGCCAGCAGGAAGGGAAGATTAGGAGGGGATAGCTACACCTTC.

The chain recombines TRBV18 with TRBJ1-5; possibly TRBD1 for D (5 bases). CDR1 is KGHSH, CDR2 LQKENI, per germline. The length of the CDR3 is 13 residues. The germline V and J ends were trimmed by 2 bases and 5 bases, with 7 bases remaining between them. DNA of the CDR3: TGTGCCAGCTCACCAGGGGCTGATCAGCCCCAGCATTTT. Translating it yields CASSPGADQPQHF.

This chain links TRBV7-8 with TRBJ2-7, with TRBD2 matching 14 bases. V was clipped by 4 bases and J by 0 bases; unmatched bases: 2. This CDR3 spans 16 amino acids. Germline V lookup: CDR1 SGHVS, CDR2 FQNEAQ. The CDR3 nucleotides read TGTGCCAGCAGCTGGGGGACTAGCGGGGGCTCCTACGAGCAGTACTTC. Translated, it gives CASSWGTSGGSYEQYF.

This clone was seen only once. V is TRBV2 and J is TRBJ1-1; D remains unclear. The V end lost 2 bases, the J end lost 1 base, and 8 bases lay between the germline ends. The CDR3 loop spans 14 amino acids. Germline lookup yields CDR1 SNHLY and CDR2 FYNNEI. CDR3 nucleotide sequence: TGTGCCAGCAGTGAATCTACTCCGAACACTGAAGCTTTCTTT. It is translated as CASSESTPNTEAFF. Using reference TRBV2 and TRBJ1-1 for the parts outside the CDR3, the full variable domain is EPEVTQTPSHQVTQMGQEVILRCVPISNHLYFYWYRQILGQKVEFLVSFYNNEISEKSEIFDDQFSVERPDGSNFTLKIRSTKLEDSAMYFCASSESTPNTEAFFGQGTRLTVV.

The V call is TRBV28, the J call TRBJ1-4; no clear D gene. Trimming shortened V by 2 bases and J by 1 base, and 11 bases separated the two germline ends. There are 16 residues in the CDR3. CDR1 and CDR2 from the germline V gene are MDHEN and SYDVKM. The CDR3 DNA reads TGTGCCAGCAGTTTACCCCGGGGAGGAACTAATGAAAAACTGTTTTTT. The encoded protein is CASSLPRGGTNEKLFF. The whole variable domain, filled in from reference TRBV28 and TRBJ1-4, reads DVKVTQSSRYLVKRTGEKVFLECVQDMDHENMFWYRQDPGLGLRLIYFSYDVKMKEKGDIPEGYSVSREKKERFSLILESASTNQTSMYLCASSLPRGGTNEKLFFGSGTQLSVL.

In DNA form, the CDR3 reads TGTGCCAGCAGTTTCCAGGGACAGGGGGCCTCTGAAGCTTTCTTT. Translating gives CASSFQGQGASEAFF. V gene TRBV28 combines with J gene TRBJ1-1, with TRBD1 matching 12 bases. In germline, CDR1 is MDHEN, CDR2 SYDVKM. After removal of 3 bases from V and 6 bases from J, the junction contained 5 bases not matched to a gene. The CDR3 runs 15 residues.

The genes are TRBV25-1 and TRBJ1-6; TRBD1 matches 7 bases. V trimming: 4 bases; J trimming: 6 bases; junction bases outside the gene matches: 6. CDR3 length: 15 amino acids. The germline V gene encodes CDR1 MGHDK and CDR2 SYGVNS. This CDR3 is CASSVTGVGNSPLHF. For the CDR3, the DNA is TGTGCCAGCAGTGTCACAGGGGTTGGTAATTCACCCCTCCACTTT.

This clone was recorded only once. The J gene is TRBJ1-6, the V gene TRBV5-1; TRBD1 matches 7 bases. Trimming took 1 base from V and 0 from J; bases not matched to a gene: 4. Germline CDR1 reads SGHRS; CDR2 reads YFSETQ. The CDR3 is 17 residues long. The DNA for the CDR3 is TGCGCCAGCAGCTTGTACGGGGACAGCTCCTATAATTCACCCCTCCACTTT. Translation gives CASSLYGDSSYNSPLHF.